This paragraph reports one T cell receptor beta chain. This specimen belongs to a study of blood T cell repertoires in COVID-19. Overall study context: T cells, B-cell-depleted T cells, or PBMCs provided the cDNA or gDNA that served as material.

V dropped 0 bases and J dropped 8; count of bases not matched to a gene: 4. CDR1 is SGHDT and CDR2 is YYEEEE in the germline V gene. The CDR3 sequence is 16 residues long. As handled by the study authors: Reference gene primer amplification gave estimated nucleated cell counts. The table came from immunoSEQ multiplex PCR; TCRdb's copy has only in-frame clones and leaves some out. V, J and clone size derive from that table, while D and trimming were established from the DNA sequence. The profile covers hundreds of thousands of clones, with 85% to 90% appearing a single time and roughly 0.92% taken by the ten largest.

The sequence derives from a man younger than 35 with COVID-19, enrolled during active disease. This sequence joins TRBV5-6 and TRBJ2-1; 14 nucleotides line up with TRBD2. Sequencing was performed on peripheral blood. For the CDR3, the DNA is TGTGCCAGCAGCTTGGGACTAGCGGGGGGGCCCCATGAGCAGTTCTTC. Its translation: CASSLGLAGGPHEQFF.